This T cell receptor (beta chain) emerged from a study of metastatic and nonmetastatic thyroid tumors. Study-wide background: Repertoires were compared across blood and tumor or nodule tissue from malignant and benign thyroid patients. Whole-study findings and limits: Across blood and tumor, TCR beta diversity in malignant thyroid tumors was reportedly significantly higher than in benign nodules.

Looked up from germline, CDR1 is ENHRY and CDR2 is SYGVKD. This CDR3 comprises 14 residues. Trimming left V 0 bases short and J 6 bases short, with 9 bases between. Through MiXCR, TCRdb re-clonotyped the PCR reads. The data contain about 19,000 clones, about a quarter of them singletons. Treatment of any kind had been given to no patient before thyroid surgery. This clone ranks as medium-sized. The antigen is unknown. The chain links TRBV10-3 to TRBJ2-1; D is undetermined. The TCR was taken from a male donor with papillary thyroid cancer or a benign thyroid nodule (not recorded which). Some clones in this sample may be carry-over from other donors' samples. Sequences were obtained from blood. The CDR3 protein is CAISESGNANEQFF. The DNA of the CDR3 is TGTGCCATCAGTGAGTCTGGGAACGCCAATGAGCAGTTCTTC.